This TCR beta chain originates from a study of memory CD4+ T cells and cytomegalovirus serostatus. Findings of the study overall: A US-trained random forest predicted CMV serostatus with median AUC around 0.9. Each of 65 to 70 CMV-associated TCRbeta sequences occurred in one to five individuals.

Comments on this clone: Its antigen remains unidentified.

Authors' analysis steps: After removing out-of-frame reads, around 2,100,000 distinct TCRbeta sequences remained. The assay was immunoSEQ multiplex PCR, and TCRdb's table has in-frame clones only and misses some. D and trimming were read from the DNA, whereas the V and J calls and clone size are those reported in that table. This sample has about 40,000 clones, with around 80% found just once. The sort gate was single viable CD3+CD4+CD8-CD45RO+ cells for memory CD4+ T cells. The CDR3 consists of 16 residues. Per the germline V gene, CDR1 is LNHDA and CDR2 is SQIVND (reference sequence). With V trimmed by 3 bases and J by 7 bases, 13 bases remained unmatched.

This sequence was found in an adult in good health and CMV-seronegative. Sequencing input: memory CD4+ T cells from blood. V gene TRBV19 combines with J gene TRBJ1-2; TRBD1 matches 8 bases. The CDR3: CASSIPGQDDLAGYTF. The CDR3 DNA is TGTGCCAGTAGTATCCCGGGACAGGACGATCTTGCTGGCTACACCTTC.